Listed here are 23 T cell receptor beta chains from one sample, sequenced in a study of T cells in Graves' hyperthyroidism and ophthalmopathy (dated by TCRdb to 2018 to 2020). Library method: multiplex PCR. The sequencer was an Illumina HiSeq 2000. TCR beta CDR3 regions were amplified from RNA transcripts. A first-round RT-PCR of the TCR CDR3 used the HTBI primer set with the Qiagen OneStep RT-PCR kit. Using fastp trimming at Q25 and MiXCR clonotype assembly, TCRdb reanalyzed the public sequencing data and kept in-frame beta chains. Every CDR3 protein is listed once, alongside the most common genes and DNA of its rows. This sample is represented by a few hundred thousand distinct CDR3 sequences; around 46% of them were singletons. The ten biggest clones cover around 7.7% of the sample. Sequencing input: peripheral blood or thyroid tissue (not recorded which). The receptor set was obtained from a woman aged 18-29 years with Graves' hyperthyroidism.

CDR3 loop: CASSISAEQFF. CDR3 sequence (DNA): TGTGCCAGTAGTATATCGGCTGAGCAGTTCTTC. The chain has TRBV19 and TRBJ2-1; D uncertain. The CDR3 has 11 residues. CDR1 is LNHDA and CDR2 is SQIVND in the germline V gene (reference sequence). V lost 2 bases and J lost 9, with 5 bases in between. Full variable domain (rest looked up from reference TRBV19 and TRBJ2-1): DGGITQSPKYLFRKEGQNVTLSCEQNLNHDAMYWYRQDPGQGLRLIYYSQIVNDFQKGDIAEGYSVSREKKESFPLTVTSAQKNPTAFYLCASSISAEQFFGPGTRLTVL.

This clonotype came up many times. The V and J genes are TRBV11-3 and TRBJ1-1; D not certain. The CDR3 spans 11 residues. V lost 1 base to trimming and J lost 7 bases, with 4 bases between them. The germline V gene encodes CDR1 SGHNT and CDR2 YENEEA. CDR3 DNA: TGTGCCAGCAGCTTAGCGGATGAAGCTTTCTTT. The encoded protein is CASSLADEAFF.

This clonotype was counted once. The chain employs TRBV9 and TRBJ1-1, with D perhaps matching TRBD1 (5 bases). CDR1 and CDR2 (germline): SGDLS, YYNGEE. Deletions cut 4 bases from V and 6 bases from J, with 16 bases between. The CDR3 length is 14 residues. Here the CDR3 DNA reads TGTGCCAGCAGCACCACCAGGGTGAGCTCTGAAGCTTTCTTT. Translation: CASSTTRVSSEAFF.

Turning to this clonotype: A much larger clone sits a single nucleotide away, making a read error possible. This rearrangement joins TRBV6-5 to TRBJ2-7; 7 positions agree with TRBD2. The CDR3 totals 13 residues. Trimming removed 7 bases from V and 3 bases from J; junction bases left unmatched: 6. The V gene's germline CDR1 is MNHEY and CDR2 SVGAGI. The CDR3 DNA follows: TGTGCCAGCAACCCAACTAGCGTCTACGAGCAGTACTTC. Translating gives CASNPTSVYEQYF.

A few counts support this clonotype. The chain has TRBV30 and TRBJ1-4, with 9 bases matching TRBD1. With V trimmed by 1 base and J by 4 bases, 7 bases remained unmatched. Looked up from germline, CDR1 is GTSNPN and CDR2 is SVGIG (reference sequence). The CDR3 consists of 16 residues. The CDR3 here is CAWSGGTGGFNEKLFF. CDR3 coding DNA: TGTGCCTGGAGTGGGGGCACAGGGGGCTTTAATGAAAAACTGTTTTTT. Full variable domain (rest looked up from reference TRBV30 and TRBJ1-4): SQTIHQWPATLVQPVGSPLSLECTVEGTSNPNLYWYRQAAGRGLQLLFYSVGIGQISSEVPQNLSASRPQDRQFILSSKKLLLSDSGFYLCAWSGGTGGFNEKLFFGSGTQLSVL.

This clonotype has a count of ten or more. The V gene is TRBV4-1, the J gene TRBJ2-7; 11 nucleotides agree with TRBD2. CDR1 and CDR2 (germline): MGHRA, YSYEKL. V shed 8 bases and J 0 bases; nucleotides not matched to a gene: 15. This CDR3 comprises 18 residues. The CDR3 loop reads CASARGGLAGGSSYEQYF. CDR3 sequence (DNA): TGCGCCAGCGCCCGAGGAGGACTAGCGGGTGGGAGCTCCTACGAGCAGTACTTC.

The rearrangement links TRBV6-1 to TRBJ1-5; D is unresolved. This CDR3 comprises 14 residues. Trimming shortened V by 5 bases and J by 9 bases, and 17 bases separated the two germline ends. Germline V CDR1 and CDR2: MNHNS, SASEGT. The CDR3 reads CASSYPLGQMPQHF. The CDR3 DNA reads as TGTGCCAGCAGTTACCCCCTCGGGCAGATGCCCCAGCATTTT.

This clonotype was seen a handful of times. The chain recombines TRBV7-2 with TRBJ1-2, with 7 bases that match TRBD1. The CDR3 sequence is 17 residues long. CDR1 and CDR2 from the germline V gene are SGHTA and FQGNSA. After removal of 5 bases from V and 5 bases from J, the junction contained 17 bases not matched to a gene. In DNA form, the CDR3 reads TGTGCCAGCAGCCCACCTGGGGCAGGGGGAGGAGGGTATGGCTACACCTTC. As protein: CASSPPGAGGGGYGYTF.

V usage is TRBV2 and J usage is TRBJ1-2; D call uncertain. Germline CDR1 SNHLY, CDR2 FYNNEI. Trimming removed 6 bases at V and 3 bases at J, with 14 bases between. The CDR3 is 14 amino acids. CDR3 region: CASRLLESHYGYTF. DNA of the CDR3: TGTGCCAGCAGGTTATTGGAAAGCCACTATGGCTACACCTTC. Variable domain in full (rest from reference TRBV2 and TRBJ1-2): EPEVTQTPSHQVTQMGQEVILRCVPISNHLYFYWYRQILGQKVEFLVSFYNNEISEKSEIFDDQFSVERPDGSNFTLKIRSTKLEDSAMYFCASRLLESHYGYTFGSGTRLTVV.

The chain is built from TRBV5-8 and TRBJ2-3; 9 bases line up with TRBD2. V trimming: 3 bases; J trimming: 0 bases; junction bases outside the gene matches: 20. CDR3 size: 21 residues. Germline loops: CDR1 SGHTS, CDR2 YDEGEE. This CDR3 reads CASSYPELTGDSGRSTDTQYF. The CDR3 DNA sequence: TGTGCCAGCAGCTACCCCGAATTGACAGGAGATAGCGGGAGAAGCACAGATACGCAGTATTTT.

The chain recombines TRBV19 with TRBJ1-2; 9 bases fit TRBD1. The germline gives CDR1 LNHDA, CDR2 SQIVND (reference sequence). The V gene end was trimmed by 2 bases and the J gene end by 2 bases; junction bases not matched to a gene: 3. CDR3 length equals 15 residues. Here the CDR3 reads CASSIRTGVNYGYTF. The CDR3 coding sequence is TGTGCCAGTAGTATACGGACAGGGGTGAACTATGGCTACACCTTC.

The sample holds one count of this clonotype. The rearrangement joins TRBV10-3 to TRBJ1-2, with 7 bases lining up with TRBD1. J gave up 0 bases and V 9 bases, and 4 bases lay outside the gene matches. Germline V lookup: CDR1 ENHRY, CDR2 SYGVKD. The CDR3 runs 13 residues. In DNA form, the CDR3 reads TGTGCCATAAGGACAGGCGCTAACTATGGCTACACCTTC. Amino acid sequence: CAIRTGANYGYTF.

This clonotype was recorded at least ten times. This chain connects TRBV20-1 to TRBJ1-5, with a tentative D call TRBD1 (5 bases). The V gene lost 3 bases and the J gene lost 0 bases, with 12 bases spanning the gap. CDR3 length: 15 amino acids. Germline assignment: CDR1 DFQATT and CDR2 SNEGSKA (reference sequence). The chain's CDR3 is CSASTGTLSNQPQHF. The CDR3, as DNA: TGCAGTGCTAGCACCGGGACCCTTAGCAATCAGCCCCAGCATTTT.

This clonotype has ten or more counts. The rearrangement uses TRBV11-2 and TRBJ2-5; D call uncertain. This CDR3 has 12 residues. V was cut by 5 bases and J by 5 bases, with 9 bases left in between. The germline V gene has CDR1 SGHAT and CDR2 FQNNGV. The CDR3 reads CASSHDAETQYF. The CDR3 DNA is TGTGCCAGCAGCCACGACGCGGAGACCCAGTACTTC. The complete variable domain, with remaining parts taken from reference TRBV11-2 and TRBJ2-5, reads EAGVAQSPRYKIIEKRQSVAFWCNPISGHATLYWYQQILGQGPKLLIQFQNNGVVDDSQLPKDRFSAERLKGVDSTLKIQPAKLEDSAVYLCASSHDAETQYFGPGTRLLVL.

This clonotype was observed at least ten times. The chain carries TRBV10-1 and TRBJ2-7; D possibly corresponds to TRBD2 (6 bases). V was pared by 0 bases and J by 5 bases, with 11 bases between. CDR1 WNHNN and CDR2 SYGVQD come from the germline V gene (reference sequence). The CDR3 is made up of 14 amino acids. The DNA of the CDR3 is TGCGCCAGCAGTGAGTCCGCGGGAACGAACGAGCAGTACTTC. Translation gives CASSESAGTNEQYF.

This clonotype was seen a handful of times. The chain couples TRBV2 to TRBJ2-3; 8 nucleotides agree with TRBD2. Germline CDR1 is SNHLY and CDR2 is FYNNEI. With 9 bases clipped from V and 5 bases from J, the junction kept 13 bases outside the gene matches. The CDR3 is made up of 15 amino acids. The CDR3 here is CASGEWREAGDTQYF. CDR3 in DNA: TGTGCCAGTGGAGAATGGCGGGAGGCAGGAGATACGCAGTATTTT.

CDR3 protein: CATSRDTLTGELFF. In nucleotides, the CDR3 is TGTGCCACCAGCAGGGACACCCTCACCGGGGAGCTGTTTTTT. The chain uses TRBV15 and TRBJ2-2, with D possibly matching TRBD1 (5 bases). This CDR3 region has 14 residues. From germline, CDR1 is LNHNV and CDR2 YYDKDF (reference sequence). Trimming cost V 3 bases and J 4 bases, with 9 bases left between them.

The J gene is TRBJ2-7, the V gene TRBV5-1; D is unresolved. Trimming stripped 3 bases from V and 5 bases from J, with 12 bases between. Germline V CDR1 and CDR2: SGHRS, YFSETQ. This CDR3 is built from 13 residues. The DNA for the CDR3 is TGCGCCAGCAGCTCCGACGGAACCAACGAGCAGTACTTC. The encoded protein is CASSSDGTNEQYF.

This clonotype came up many times. The V and J genes are TRBV20-1 and TRBJ2-7, with 9 bases lining up with TRBD1. Germline CDR1 DFQATT, CDR2 SNEGSKA (reference sequence). J was trimmed by 4 bases and V by 0 bases; bases with no gene match: 7. The CDR3 runs to 15 residues. CDR3 bases: TGCAGTGCTAGAGATCACAGGGGGCGCGGATACGAGCAGTACTTC. Translating it yields CSARDHRGRGYEQYF.

The table lists this clonotype with a few counts. The rearrangement uses TRBV18 and TRBJ1-1, with TRBD1 matching over 7 bases. V was pared by 5 bases and J by 4 bases, with 4 bases of the junction left unmatched. This CDR3 contains 13 residues. The germline CDR1 and CDR2 sequences are KGHSH and LQKENI. The CDR3 sequence: CASSVWDSTEAFF. As DNA, the CDR3 is TGTGCCAGCTCAGTTTGGGACAGCACTGAAGCTTTCTTT. The complete variable domain, with remaining parts taken from reference TRBV18 and TRBJ1-1, reads NAGVMQNPRHLVRRRGQEARLRCSPMKGHSHVYWYRQLPEEGLKFMVYLQKENIIDESGMPKERFSAEFPKEGPSILRIQQVVRGDSAAYFCASSVWDSTEAFFGQGTRLTVV.

Many counts were recorded for this clonotype. The chain couples TRBV2 to TRBJ1-1; weak D call: TRBD1 (6 bases). Trimming stripped 6 bases from V and 1 base from J, with 12 bases between. The CDR3 sequence is 14 residues long. Germline V gene lookup returns CDR1 SNHLY and CDR2 FYNNEI. The CDR3 DNA follows: TGTGCCAGCAGGGAAAGGACAGCGAACACTGAAGCTTTCTTT. It specifies CASRERTANTEAFF.

This clonotype was counted many times. The chain carries TRBV4-2 and TRBJ2-2; tentative D call: TRBD2 (6 bases). The CDR3 extends over 16 amino acids. From germline, CDR1 is LGHNA and CDR2 YNFKEQ. V lost 0 bases and J 7 bases, leaving 15 bases between the germline ends. For the CDR3, the DNA is TGTGCCAGCAGCCAAGATTCAGCGGGTGGGCTCGGGGAGCTGTTTTTT. It is translated as CASSQDSAGGLGELFF.

This clonotype was counted between two and nine times. Here the CDR3 omits its conserved ending phenylalanine or tryptophan, so a read error is the likely source. The gene calls are TRBV5-6 and TRBJ2-7; D is undetermined. The CDR3 totals 13 residues. The V end was cut by 0 bases, the J end by 5 bases, with 9 bases between. Germline V gene lookup returns CDR1 SGHDT and CDR2 YYEEEE. CDR3 DNA: TGTGCCAGCAGCTTGGGGGATTCTAACGAGCAGTACCTC. This encodes CASSLGDSNEQYL.